The 2 T cell receptor beta chains listed next were all sequenced from one sample in a study of blood T cells in healthy people across ages. A J-beta primer mix and a sample-barcoded 5' primer were used in a second PCR of roughly 6 to 12 cycles. TCRdb used MiXCR to reprocess the 5' RACE reads, holding one entry per CDR3 protein. The sample lists around 1.1 million distinct CDR3 sequences, less than 45% occurring once. Sequenced sample: blood. The origin of the receptors is a man younger than 35 in good health.

CDR3 sequence reads: CASSEWQQGARGYTF. The CDR3 region has the DNA TGTGCCAGCAGTGAATGGCAACAGGGGGCTCGGGGCTACACCTTC. The chain has TRBV2 and TRBJ1-2; TRBD1 matches 9 bases. The CDR3 covers 15 residues. With 2 bases clipped from V and 8 bases from J, the junction kept 9 bases outside the gene matches. The germline CDR1 and CDR2 sequences are SNHLY and FYNNEI.

The CDR3 loop reads CASSEQGPNSPLHF. The DNA of the CDR3 is TGTGCCAGCAGTGAACAGGGACCTAATTCACCCCTCCACTTT. The chain uses TRBV2 and TRBJ1-6; tentatively, D is TRBD1 (5 bases). V was pared by 2 bases and J by 6 bases, with 8 bases between. The CDR3 sequence is 14 residues long. Per germline, CDR1 SNHLY and CDR2 FYNNEI. Using reference TRBV2 and TRBJ1-6 for the parts outside the CDR3, the full variable domain is EPEVTQTPSHQVTQMGQEVILRCVPISNHLYFYWYRQILGQKVEFLVSFYNNEISEKSEIFDDQFSVERPDGSNFTLKIRSTKLEDSAMYFCASSEQGPNSPLHFGNGTRLTVT.